These 4 T cell receptor beta chains came from one sample sequenced in a study of cytomegalovirus exposure and HLA in healthy donors. The PCR had 60 Vbeta and 13 Jbeta primers. TCRdb's copy holds only in-frame clones and misses some; the assay was immunoSEQ multiplex PCR. Of approximately 91,000 clones in the sample, less than 70% were seen once. Sequences were obtained from PBMCs. These receptors came from a female donor in good health and CMV-seronegative.

This CDR3 is CASSVSSGTRETQYF. For the CDR3, the DNA is TGTGCCAGCAGCGTGTCTTCCGGGACTCGAGAGACCCAGTACTTC. The V call is TRBV9, the J call TRBJ2-5, with a possible D match to TRBD2 (6 bases). This CDR3 has 15 amino acids. In germline, CDR1 is SGDLS, CDR2 YYNGEE. Trimming cost V 2 bases and J 4 bases, with 15 bases left between them.

V gene TRBV2 combines with J gene TRBJ1-2; 7 nucleotides match TRBD1. V was clipped by 4 bases and J by 3 bases; unmatched bases: 2. The CDR3 is 13 residues long. Germline V gene sequence: CDR1 SNHLY, CDR2 FYNNEI. CDR3 region: CASSVQGDYGYTF. The CDR3, as DNA: TGTGCCAGCAGTGTGCAGGGGGACTATGGCTACACCTTC.

The chain recombines TRBV5-8 with TRBJ2-1; weak D call: TRBD2 (6 bases). Germline V gene sequence: CDR1 SGHTS, CDR2 YDEGEE. Trimming removed 6 bases at V and 4 bases at J, with 17 bases between. The CDR3 spans 15 residues. CDR3 nucleotides: TGTGCCAGCAACCTGGACGGGGGTAGTTACAATGAGCAGTTCTTC. This translates into CASNLDGGSYNEQFF.

This clone was detected only a few times. The chain employs TRBV27 and TRBJ2-1; TRBD2 matches at 8 bases. This CDR3 contains 16 residues. CDR1 is MNHEY and CDR2 is SMNVEV in the germline V gene (reference sequence). Losses at the gene ends were 6 bases for V and 5 bases for J; bases not matched to a gene: 12. As DNA, the CDR3 is TGTGCCAGCAGAAGAATAGCGGGGTGGGCGGACAATGAGCAGTTCTTC. As protein: CASRRIAGWADNEQFF.